The sequence of this TCR beta chain was determined in a study of shared clonotypes between healthy human individuals. Study results and caveats: Lower generation probabilities were found for non-shared clonotypes than for those shared by all four donors. Clonotype sharing among donors, it was expected, would be affected by sequencing depth.

Remarks on this clone: Its antigen is not identified.

Naive-designated CD8 cells lacked CD45RO, were positively enriched for CCR7, and omitted terminally differentiated effector memory CD45RA+ cells. Nashville, Tennessee was home to all donors, each a Caucasian adult. The DNA input per sorted-subset replicate PCR was about 0.2 ug, corresponding to some 33,000 T cell genomes. Generated by immunoSEQ multiplex PCR, the TCRdb table keeps only in-frame clones and is missing some. The table has hundreds of thousands of clones, approximately 96% seen once. Trimming took 3 bases from V and 0 from J, leaving 7 bases between them. Germline CDR1 is SGDLS and CDR2 is YYNGEE. The CDR3 length is 14 residues.

This receptor was obtained from a woman in her 30s in good health. V and J are TRBV9 and TRBJ1-3; D is uncertain. Sequences were obtained from naive CD8+ T cells sorted from blood. DNA of the CDR3: TGTGCCAGCAGCGCCGGGCTCTCTGGAAACACCATATATTTT. It yields the protein CASSAGLSGNTIYF.